These T cell receptor beta chains were read from a single sample in a study of shared clonotypes between healthy human individuals. The protocol was immunoSEQ multiplex PCR, while the TCRdb copy is restricted to in-frame clones and leaves out a portion. The sample lists roughly 2.5 million clones, around nine tenths occurring once. Sequencing input: naive CD4+ T cells sorted from blood. The receptors here all came from a young man in good health. CDR3s include the opening cysteine and the closing phenylalanine or tryptophan. A D gene is named only where the DNA matches it firmly. Rows may omit the clone size; those that give it use once, few, many or a size class.

clone_size j_call d_call v_call cdr3_nt cdr3_aa
. TRBJ2-7 . TRBV7-9 TGTGCCAGCAGCTTATTGCAGGCCGCCTACGAGCAGTACTTC CASSLLQAAYEQYF
. TRBJ2-6 . TRBV7-2 TGTGCCAGCAGCTTAGTTAGGAGTGGGGCCAACGTCCTGACTTTC CASSLVRSGANVLTF
. TRBJ1-1 . TRBV6-1 TGTGCCAGCAGACCGACAGTTAACACTGAAGCTTTCTTT CASRPTVNTEAFF
. TRBJ2-2 . TRBV4-1 TGCGCCAGCAGCCAATTGACTAGGGACACCGGGGAGCTGTTTTTT CASSQLTRDTGELFF
. TRBJ1-4 . TRBV6-6 TGTGCCAGCCGGAGAGCAACTAATGAAAAACTGTTTTTT CASRRATNEKLFF
. TRBJ2-5 TRBD1 TRBV18 TGTGCCAGCTCACCGGTGGGACAGGGTGCCCAAGAGACCCAGTACTTC CASSPVGQGAQETQYF
few TRBJ1-2 . TRBV27 TGTGCCAGCAGCCCCGTCCCTAGCCCCTCTAACTATGGCTACACCTTC CASSPVPSPSNYGYTF
. TRBJ2-7 . TRBV5-8 TGTGCCAGCAGCTTAAGGTGGAGTGTAAGCTCCTACGAGCAGTACTTC CASSLRWSVSSYEQYF
. TRBJ2-5 . TRBV5-1 TGCGCCAGCAGCGCACACCCTCAAGAGACCCAGTACTTC CASSAHPQETQYF
. TRBJ2-6 . TRBV6-5 TGTGCCAGCAAACGCATCTCTGGGGCCAACGTCCTGACTTTC CASKRISGANVLTF
. TRBJ1-6 . TRBV4-1 TGCGCCAGCAGCCTCCCTCCAGGGTTGGGCAATTCACCCCTCCACTTT CASSLPPGLGNSPLHF
. TRBJ1-6 . TRBV5-1 TGCGCCAGCAGCTTGTGGAGAAATAGTTCACCCCTCCACTTT CASSLWRNSSPLHF
. TRBJ2-1 TRBD2 TRBV30 TGTGCCTGGAGACTAGCGGGATGGGTCAATGAGCAGTTCTTC CAWRLAGWVNEQFF
few TRBJ1-1 . TRBV20-1 TGCAGTGCTCTTGCGAAAGGGGCAGCTTTCTTT CSALAKGAAFF
. TRBJ1-5 . TRBV4-1 TGCGCCAGCAGCCAGGGGGTCATGGTCAGGAGCAATCAGCCCCAGCATTTT CASSQGVMVRSNQPQHF
once TRBJ2-3 TRBD1 TRBV4-1 TGCGCCAGCAGGACCGGGACAGGGGGCCCAGATACGCAGTATTTT CASRTGTGGPDTQYF
. TRBJ2-3 TRBD2 TRBV5-1 TGCGCCAGCTCCCCCGCGGGGGGCAGCACAGATACGCAGTATTTT CASSPAGGSTDTQYF
. TRBJ1-1 . TRBV7-9 TGTGCCAGCACCCTATCGAGAAACTTTCTAAACACTGAAGCTTTCTTT CASTLSRNFLNTEAFF
. TRBJ2-7 . TRBV9 TGTGCCAGCAGCGTAGAGGCTCGCTCCGAGCAGTACTTC CASSVEARSEQYF
. TRBJ2-5 . TRBV5-1 TGCGCCAGCAGCCCCGGGACTGAACTGGAGACCCAGTACTTC CASSPGTELETQYF
. TRBJ2-2 TRBD1 TRBV7-9 TGTGCCAGCAGTTTAGACAGGGGAGGTCCCGGGGAGCTGTTTTTT CASSLDRGGPGELFF
. TRBJ2-3 . TRBV9 TGTGCCAGCAGCGTGACGGGACACTACACAGATACGCAGTATTTT CASSVTGHYTDTQYF
. TRBJ2-7 TRBD1 TRBV7-9 TGTGCCAGCAGCTTAGCCGGGACAGCCTATACCTACGAGCAGTACTTC CASSLAGTAYTYEQYF
. TRBJ2-5 . TRBV7-9 TGTGCCAGCTCCCGGGGTTGGAAAGAGACCCAGTACTTC CASSRGWKETQYF
. TRBJ1-5 TRBD1 TRBV27 TGTGCCAGCAGTCGGACAGGGGCCACGATCAATCAGCCCCAGCATTTT CASSRTGATINQPQHF
. TRBJ2-1 . TRBV5-4 TGTGCCAGCAGCTTAGCTAGCGAGGGGGAAGGTAGGCAGTTCTTC CASSLASEGEGRQFF
few TRBJ1-1 . TRBV30 TGTGCCTGGAAGGGGAACACTGAAGCTTTCTTT CAWKGNTEAFF
. TRBJ2-5 TRBD2 TRBV11-3 TGTGCCAGCAGCTTGGGTAGCGGGGAACAAGAGACCCAGTACTTC CASSLGSGEQETQYF
. TRBJ2-7 TRBD1 TRBV6-5 TGTGCCAGCAGCCGGGGACAGGGCGCTTACGAGCAGTACTTC CASSRGQGAYEQYF
. TRBJ2-7 . TRBV9 TGTGCCAGCAGCGTAAACGTCGGCAGCTCCTACGAGCAGTACTTC CASSVNVGSSYEQYF
. TRBJ2-7 . TRBV28 TGTGCCAGCAGTTTTAAAGGTTGGTCATTCTCCTACGAGCAGTACTTC CASSFKGWSFSYEQYF
. TRBJ1-5 . TRBV6-1 TGTGCCAGCAGTGACCAACAGAATCAGCCCCAGCATTTT CASSDQQNQPQHF
. TRBJ2-7 TRBD2 TRBV7-8 TGTGCCAGCAGCATCTCCGGACTAGCGGGGGTCCCCTACGAGCAGTACTTC CASSISGLAGVPYEQYF
. TRBJ2-5 TRBD2 TRBV7-2 TGTGCCAGCAGCTCAAATAGCGGGCCGCAAGAGACCCAGTACTTC CASSSNSGPQETQYF
. TRBJ2-3 TRBD2 TRBV4-1 TGCGCCAGCAGCGTTTCTAGCGGGTATCTGCAGTATTTT CASSVSSGYLQYF
. TRBJ1-4 TRBD1 TRBV6-1 TGTGCCAGCAGGACGACAGGGAATGAAAAACTGTTTTTT CASRTTGNEKLFF
. TRBJ1-4 . TRBV4-1 TGCGCCAGCAGCCAAGGGGTCCAGGGCGGCGAAAAACTGTTTTTT CASSQGVQGGEKLFF
. TRBJ2-5 . TRBV20-1 TGCAGTGCATTAGTCCAAGAGACCCAGTACTTC CSALVQETQYF